This TCR beta chain derives from a study of blood T cell repertoires in COVID-19 (dated by TCRdb to about 2020). About the study as a whole: Samples covering the acute and convalescent phases of COVID-19 were provided by collaborators in the United States, Italy and Spain. The material from the prospective study consisted of cDNA or gDNA derived from T cells, B-cell-depleted T cells, or PBMCs. The dataset comprised deeply sampled blood TCRbeta repertoires from subjects exposed to, actively infected with, or recovered from COVID-19. A freely available public database, intended as a resource for researchers studying the immune response to SARS-CoV-2, is where the repertoires were released. The samples were drawn from the first 160 participants of the ongoing ImmuneRACE study and from more than 1,000 subjects provided by 6 global collaborators. Nearly every sample came with metadata listing a de-identified subject ID, COVID-19 status, age in years and sex. Where HLA class I and class II types were available, the types were taken from metadata supplied by the sample provider, not from assay-based typing. General study outcomes and caveats: Clinical and demographic metadata were provided uncurated, with the amount varying by source and participant.

CDR1 GTSNPN and CDR2 SVGIG were looked up in the germline V gene (reference sequence). From its cysteine to its phenylalanine, the CDR3 spans 15 amino acids. CDR3 DNA only is kept here, 45 bases in frame from base 1. Ends trimmed: V by 4 bases, J by 0 bases; bases unmatched to a gene: 7. The collaborating institutions used their own protocols to collect whole blood in K2EDTA tubes. For TCRbeta analysis, collaborator samples were shipped as frozen whole blood, as isolated PBMCs, or as DNA extracted from either sample type. To note about this clone: The clone's antigen remains unknown. No base quality information exists; no much larger clone differs at one position.

TCRbeta CDR3 regions were amplified from genomic DNA using the immunoSEQ Assay, a bias-controlled multiplex PCR. For the original study's pipeline: The number of nucleated cells in each sample was estimated by amplification of reference gene primers within the assay. Sequence reads were collapsed and filtered to measure the absolute abundance of every unique TCRbeta CDR3 rearrangement. For each sample, productive Simpson clonality was calculated as the square root of Simpson's diversity index across productive rearrangements. TCRdb retrieved this table from immuneACCESS and kept in-frame rearrangements only. Not all clones are present; in checked studies, unresolved V genes account for under half, and no reason is known for the remainder. For V, J and clone size, that table is used; D and trimming come from the DNA. The sample has 380,000 or so clones on record, roughly four fifths of them singletons. The ten largest clones represent under 1.2% of the sample.

This receptor was identified in a human donor with acute or convalescent COVID-19. The donor label of this sample is uncertain. The chain couples TRBV30 to TRBJ2-7, with 9 central nucleotides matching TRBD1. Sequenced material: peripheral blood. Read as DNA, the sequence is TGTGCCTGGACAACAGGGGGCACAAGCTCCTACGAGCAGTACTTC. It encodes CAWTTGGTSSYEQYF.